This T cell receptor beta chain stems from a study of blood T cell repertoires in COVID-19. The V gene lost 3 bases and the J gene lost 2 bases, with 15 bases spanning the gap. Per germline, CDR1 KGHDR and CDR2 SFDVKD. This CDR3 is built from 16 residues. Clones were read by immunoSEQ multiplex PCR, and TCRdb kept only the in-frame ones, dropping some. The sample shows a few hundred thousand clones, roughly 85% of them seen only once. This clonotype originated in a human donor in a cohort sampled during active COVID-19. The sequenced sample was peripheral blood. The chain combines TRBV24-1 with TRBJ1-2, with D tentatively TRBD1 (6 bases). CDR3 residues: CATSDPTTGSNYGYTF. The CDR3 nucleotides are TGTGCCACCAGTGATCCTACAACAGGGTCAAACTATGGCTACACCTTC.